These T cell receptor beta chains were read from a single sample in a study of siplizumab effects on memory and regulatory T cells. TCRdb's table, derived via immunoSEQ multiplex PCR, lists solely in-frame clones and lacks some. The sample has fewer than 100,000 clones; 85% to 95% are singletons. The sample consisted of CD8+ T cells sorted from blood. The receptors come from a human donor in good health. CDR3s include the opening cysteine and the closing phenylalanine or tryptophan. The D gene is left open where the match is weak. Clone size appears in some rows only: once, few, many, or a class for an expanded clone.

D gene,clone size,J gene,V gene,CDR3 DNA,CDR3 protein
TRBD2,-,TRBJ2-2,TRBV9,TGTGCCAGCAGCGTAGGCGGGAGCGGGGAGCTGTTTTTT,CASSVGGSGELFF
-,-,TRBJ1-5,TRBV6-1,TGTGCCAGCAGTGAACTGAGGGGGTATAGCAGTCAGCCCCAGCATTTT,CASSELRGYSSQPQHF
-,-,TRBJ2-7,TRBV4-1,TGCGCCAGCAGCCAAGATCAAGTTCCTACCTACGAGCAGTACTTC,CASSQDQVPTYEQYF
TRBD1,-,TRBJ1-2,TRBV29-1,TGCAGCGTCCCCGGACAGGGCTTACACGGAGCTAACTATGGCTACACCTTC,CSVPGQGLHGANYGYTF
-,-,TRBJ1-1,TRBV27,TGTGCCAGCAGCGTCAGGGGAACTGAAGCTTTCTTT,CASSVRGTEAFF
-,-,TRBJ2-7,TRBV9,TGTGCCAGCAGCGGCGAAGCGGGTAGCTCCTACGAGCAGTACTTC,CASSGEAGSSYEQYF
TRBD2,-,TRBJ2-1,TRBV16,TGTGCCAGCTGGACTAGCGGGAGTGACTTTGAGCAGTTCTTC,CASWTSGSDFEQFF
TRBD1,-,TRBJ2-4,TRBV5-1,TGCGCCAGCACCGGACAGGAAAACATTCAGTACTTC,CASTGQENIQYF
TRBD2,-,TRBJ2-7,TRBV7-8,TGTGCCAGCAGCTCCCCTTCGGGGGGGTCGGCCTACGAGCAGTACTTC,CASSSPSGGSAYEQYF
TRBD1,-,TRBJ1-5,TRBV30,TGTGCCTGGAGTGGAAACGGACAGGGCAATCAGCCCCAGCATTTT,CAWSGNGQGNQPQHF
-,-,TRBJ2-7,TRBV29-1,TGCAGCGTTGTGGGATACGAGCAGTACTTC,CSVVGYEQYF
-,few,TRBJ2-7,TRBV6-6,TGTGCCAGCAGTTACTCAGGGCCCTACGAGCAGTACTTC,CASSYSGPYEQYF
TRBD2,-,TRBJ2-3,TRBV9,TGTGCCAGCAGCGTCTTCCGTAGCGGGAGTGAAACAGATACGCAGTATTTT,CASSVFRSGSETDTQYF
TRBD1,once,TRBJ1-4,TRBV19,TGTGCCAGTAGTATGTGGACAGGAACGGATGAAAAACTGTTTTTT,CASSMWTGTDEKLFF
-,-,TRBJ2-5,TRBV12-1,TGTGCCAGCAGCTTTGGATTCCAAGAGACCCAGTACTTC,CASSFGFQETQYF
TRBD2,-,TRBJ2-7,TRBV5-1,TGCGCCAGCAGCTGGGGACTAGCGGGAGGGCCTGGGTACGAGCAGTACTTC,CASSWGLAGGPGYEQYF
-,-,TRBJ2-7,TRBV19,TGTGCCAGTAGTCCACCCAGTGCGGGACAGTTCTACGAGCAGTACTTC,CASSPPSAGQFYEQYF
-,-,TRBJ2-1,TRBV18,TGTGCCAGCTCACCACGGGACGGGCGCTCCTACAATGAGCAGTTCTTC,CASSPRDGRSYNEQFF
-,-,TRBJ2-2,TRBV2,TGTGCCAGCAGGGAAGGCGGGGAGCTGTTTTTT,CASREGGELFF
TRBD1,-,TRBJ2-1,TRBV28,TGTGCCAGCAGCACCCCCGGGACAGGGATGTACAATGAGCAGTTCTTC,CASSTPGTGMYNEQFF
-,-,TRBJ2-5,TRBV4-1,TGCGCCAGCAGCCAAGAATCGCGGGAACAAGAGACCCAGTACTTC,CASSQESREQETQYF
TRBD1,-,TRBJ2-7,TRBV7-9,TGTGCCAGCAGCATGTCCCGGGACAGGGACGAGCAGTACTTC,CASSMSRDRDEQYF
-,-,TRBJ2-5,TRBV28,TGTGCCAGCAGTTTCATACGGGAGACCCAGTACTTC,CASSFIRETQYF
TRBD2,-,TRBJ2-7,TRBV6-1,TGTGCCAGCAGTGAAGCTGTGACTAGCGACACCTACGAGCAGTACTTC,CASSEAVTSDTYEQYF
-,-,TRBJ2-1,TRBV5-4,TGTGCCAGCAGCCTAAATTACAATGAGCAGTTCTTC,CASSLNYNEQFF
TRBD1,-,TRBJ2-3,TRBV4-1,TGCGCCAGCAGCCAAGATAACAACAGGGGTGAATCAGATACGCAGTATTTT,CASSQDNNRGESDTQYF
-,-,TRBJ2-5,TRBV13,TGTGCCAGCGGAGTGGGGGCCTCGAAGACCCAGTACTTC,CASGVGASKTQYF
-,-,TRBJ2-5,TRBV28,TGTGCCAGCAGACCCGACAGGTGGCTGGAGACCCAGTACTTC,CASRPDRWLETQYF
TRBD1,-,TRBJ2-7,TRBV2,TGTGCCAGCAGTCAACTCCCGGGACAGCCTTCCTACGAGCAGTACTTC,CASSQLPGQPSYEQYF
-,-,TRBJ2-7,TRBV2,TGTGCCAGCAACGACCCCTACGAGCAGTACTTC,CASNDPYEQYF
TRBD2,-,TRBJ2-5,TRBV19,TGTGCCAGTAGTGCCCCGACTAGCGGGATGAAAGAGACCCAGTACTTC,CASSAPTSGMKETQYF
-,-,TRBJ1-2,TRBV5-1,TGCGCCAGCAGCTTGGGGGACACCACCTATGGCTACACCTTC,CASSLGDTTYGYTF
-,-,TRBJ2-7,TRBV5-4,TGTGCCAGCAGCTCCTCCGGGTCCTCCTACGAGCAGTACTTC,CASSSSGSSYEQYF
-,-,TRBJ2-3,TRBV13,TGTGCCAGCAGCTTAGAATCAACAGATACGCAGTATTTT,CASSLESTDTQYF
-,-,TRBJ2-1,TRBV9,TGTGCCAGCACCAGGACCCCTACCTACAATGAGCAGTTCTTC,CASTRTPTYNEQFF
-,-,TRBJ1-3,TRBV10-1,TGCGCCAGCAGTGCCGGAGGGCTCGGAAACACCATATATTTT,CASSAGGLGNTIYF
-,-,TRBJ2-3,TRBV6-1,TGTGCCAGCAGTGAAGTCAGAGACACAGATACGCAGTATTTT,CASSEVRDTDTQYF
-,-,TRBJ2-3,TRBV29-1,TGCAGCGTTGTTAGCCGGGAGCGGAGCACAGATACGCAGTATTTT,CSVVSRERSTDTQYF
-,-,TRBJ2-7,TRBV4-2,TGTGCCAGCAGCCAAATGACGGGAAAAACGTCCTACGAGCAGTACTTC,CASSQMTGKTSYEQYF
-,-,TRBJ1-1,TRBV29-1,TGCAGCGTTGAAGAGGTCGGGGGAGCCTTACACACTGAAGCTTTCTTT,CSVEEVGGALHTEAFF
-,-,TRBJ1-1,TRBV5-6,TGTGCCAGCAGCAGGGGGAGAACTGAAGCTTTCTTT,CASSRGRTEAFF
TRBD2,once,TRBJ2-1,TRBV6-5,TGTGCCAGCAGTTACTCTTCTAGCGGGAGTAATGAGCAGTTCTTC,CASSYSSSGSNEQFF
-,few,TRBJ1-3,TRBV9,TGTGCCAGCAGCGGACCAGGGGCAGCCTCTGGAAACACCATATATTTT,CASSGPGAASGNTIYF
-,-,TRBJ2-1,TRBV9,TGTGCCAGCAGCGTAGATGCACAGGGCGGGGGTGAGCAGTTCTTC,CASSVDAQGGGEQFF
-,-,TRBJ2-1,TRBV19,TGTGCCAGTAGTATTGCTCCTGACGCGTTCAATGAGCAGTTCTTC,CASSIAPDAFNEQFF
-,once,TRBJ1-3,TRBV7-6,TGTGCCAGCAGCCCTAGTCTTAGCGGGCGTGGAAACACCATATATTTT,CASSPSLSGRGNTIYF
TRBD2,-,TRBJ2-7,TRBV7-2,TGTGCCAGCAGCTCGACTAGCGAGAACTACGAGCAGTACTTC,CASSSTSENYEQYF
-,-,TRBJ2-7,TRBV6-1,TGTGCCAGCAGTGACGGACCCAGCTCCTACGAGCAGTACTTC,CASSDGPSSYEQYF
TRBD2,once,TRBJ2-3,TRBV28,TGTGCCAGCAGTTTGGGACTAGCGGGAGGAGGCACAGATACGCAGTATTTT,CASSLGLAGGGTDTQYF
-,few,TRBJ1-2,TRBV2,TGTGCCAGCAGTGAAGGGGGCGAAGGCTACACCTTC,CASSEGGEGYTF